This T cell receptor (beta chain) is from a study of blood T cell repertoires in COVID-19 (dated by TCRdb to the early 2020s). Describing the broader study: Samples from collaborators originated in the United States, Italy and Spain and spanned both the acute and convalescent phases of COVID-19. Where HLA class I and class II types were available, the types were taken from metadata supplied by the sample provider, not from assay-based typing. Samples came from the ongoing ImmuneRACE study (first 160 participants) plus 1,254 subjects from 6 global collaborators. Deeply sampled blood TCRbeta repertoires from subjects exposed to, actively infected with, or recovered from COVID-19 were included in the dataset. Nearly every sample came with metadata listing a de-identified subject ID, COVID-19 status, age in years and sex. The repertoires were released in a freely available public database intended as a resource for research on the immune response to SARS-CoV-2. The prospective study material was composed of cDNA or gDNA derived from T cells, B-cell-depleted T cells, or PBMCs. Findings and caveats that apply to the study as a whole: How much clinical and demographic metadata was included differed by source and by participant, and the metadata was provided uncurated.

TCRbeta CDR3 regions were amplified from genomic DNA using the immunoSEQ Assay, a bias-controlled multiplex PCR. Turning to the authors' computational methods: Within the assay, amplification of reference gene primers was used to estimate how many nucleated cells each sample contained. To quantify the absolute abundance of each unique TCRbeta CDR3 rearrangement, sequence reads were collapsed and filtered. For each sample, productive Simpson clonality was calculated as the square root of Simpson's diversity index across productive rearrangements. The clones in this table, taken by TCRdb from immuneACCESS, are in-frame only. Not every clone is retained; where verified, under half of the shortfall comes from an unresolved V gene, and the cause of the rest is unknown. The V and J calls and clone size come from that table; D and trimming were worked out from the DNA. The sample data list about 160,000 clones, and roughly 85% of these were observed just once. The ten largest clonotypes hold roughly 1% of the sample.

V trim: 4 bases; J trim: 5 bases; unmatched bases: 6. The CDR1 and CDR2 encoded by the germline V gene are SGHRS and YFSETQ. The CDR3 measures 14 amino acids from cysteine to phenylalanine. The only DNA kept is the CDR3, 42 bases in frame from the first base. Whole blood was collected in K2EDTA tubes by collaborating institutions according to the institutions' own protocols. For TCRbeta analysis, collaborator samples were shipped as frozen whole blood, as isolated PBMCs, or as DNA extracted from either sample type. Concerning this clone itself: Its antigen remains undetermined. Base quality data are lacking; no much larger clone is found one base away.

The sequence links TRBV5-1 to TRBJ1-2; 9 central nucleotides agree with TRBD1. The sample comprised peripheral blood. The TCR was taken from a man aged 35 to 55 with acute or convalescent COVID-19. CDR3 protein: CASSAGTGRYGYTF. The DNA is as follows: TGCGCCAGCAGCGCCGGGACAGGGAGATATGGCTACACCTTC.